This T cell receptor (beta chain) emerged from a study of control samples from healthy donors and cancer patients. The repertoire was sequenced with immunoSEQ multiplex PCR; TCRdb's copy has only in-frame clones and lacks some. Of around 250,000 clones detected, approximately 80% appear once; the ten largest clones hold roughly 15%. CDR3 length: 15 amino acids. V was cut by 4 bases and J by 0 bases, with 8 bases left in between. Germline V gene sequence: CDR1 SGHNT, CDR2 YYREEE (reference sequence). The chain uses TRBV5-4 and TRBJ2-6, with D tentatively TRBD2 (5 bases). Sample: PBMCs. This TCR derives from a woman in her sixties or seventies with lung cancer. Here the CDR3 DNA reads TGTGCCAGCAGCCGAGAGGGCTCTGGGGCCAACGTCCTGACTTTC. It translates to CASSREGSGANVLTF.